This is a list of T cell receptor beta chains from one sample in a study of long-term antiretroviral therapy in people with HIV. Assay: immunoSEQ multiplex PCR; the TCRdb copy retains only in-frame clones and omits some. Seen here are more than 35,000 clones, around 94% observed once, and the top ten hold 3% to 4.5%. The source material was unsorted PBMCs, sampled 4.1 years after starting antiretroviral therapy. The receptors originated from a woman between 45 and 65 years old with HIV. CDR3s include the opening cysteine and the closing phenylalanine or tryptophan. D genes are given only for firm matches. The listing skips clone size in some rows; elsewhere it reads once, few, many or a size class.

TRBD1	TRBV15	NA	TRBJ1-5	CATSGTGSRQPQHF	TGTGCCACCAGCGGGACAGGGAGCAGGCAGCCCCAGCATTTT
TRBD2	TRBV7-3	NA	TRBJ2-3	CASSLFGGAGDTQYF	TGTGCCAGCAGCTTGTTCGGGGGGGCCGGGGATACGCAGTATTTT
NA	TRBV5-6	NA	TRBJ2-2	CASSFRANTGELFF	TGTGCCAGCAGCTTCAGGGCGAACACCGGGGAGCTGTTTTTT
NA	TRBV11-3	NA	TRBJ2-3	CASSLGESTDTQYF	TGTGCCAGCAGCTTAGGGGAATCCACAGATACGCAGTATTTT
NA	TRBV5-1	once	TRBJ1-1	CASSLAGPVEAFF	TGCGCCAGCAGCTTGGCGGGGCCCGTTGAAGCTTTCTTT
NA	TRBV29-1	NA	TRBJ2-5	CSYGRETQYF	TGCAGTTACGGTAGAGAGACCCAGTACTTC
NA	TRBV9	NA	TRBJ2-5	CASSVDQGGETQYF	TGTGCCAGCAGCGTAGACCAGGGAGGCGAGACCCAGTACTTC
TRBD1	TRBV5-1	NA	TRBJ2-5	CASSPGTGKRETQYF	TGCGCCAGCAGCCCCGGGACAGGGAAGAGGGAGACCCAGTACTTC
TRBD1	TRBV7-2	NA	TRBJ1-2	CASSLATGRVLDGYTF	TGTGCCAGCAGCTTGGCGACAGGGAGGGTCTTAGATGGCTACACCTTC
NA	TRBV10-2	NA	TRBJ2-2	CASSDTQPTGELFF	TGCGCCAGCAGTGACACCCAGCCCACCGGGGAGCTGTTTTTT
NA	TRBV6-6	NA	TRBJ2-3	CASSYSRDPGDTQYF	TGTGCCAGCAGTTACTCGAGGGACCCGGGAGATACGCAGTATTTT
NA	TRBV5-4	NA	TRBJ2-7	CASSLAARGRKQYF	TGTGCCAGCAGCTTGGCCGCCCGAGGGAGAAAGCAGTACTTC
NA	TRBV19	NA	TRBJ2-7	CASSIVPGIYEQYF	TGTGCCAGTAGTATAGTTCCGGGTATCTACGAGCAGTACTTC
TRBD2	TRBV10-3	NA	TRBJ2-1	CAISETQRGGPYNEQFF	TGTGCCATCAGTGAGACCCAACGGGGGGGTCCCTACAATGAGCAGTTCTTC
NA	TRBV29-1	NA	TRBJ1-1	CSVASVTNTEAFF	TGCAGCGTTGCTTCGGTGACAAACACTGAAGCTTTCTTT
NA	TRBV2	few	TRBJ2-7	CASSEALGGYEQYF	TGTGCCAGCAGTGAAGCGCTGGGCGGCTACGAGCAGTACTTC
NA	TRBV29-1	NA	TRBJ2-7	CSATAGRSSYEQYF	TGCAGCGCAACAGCCGGAAGGAGCTCCTACGAGCAGTACTTC
NA	TRBV15	NA	TRBJ2-3	CATSRDGGIGTDTQYF	TGTGCCACCAGCAGAGATGGGGGAATTGGCACAGATACGCAGTATTTT
TRBD2	TRBV7-7	NA	TRBJ2-5	CASSPLAGGIQYF	TGTGCTAGCAGCCCATTAGCGGGGGGTATCCAGTACTTC